Below, 4 T cell receptor beta chains from the same sample are listed, as sequenced in a study of T cells after somatic rescue of genetic block. Generated by immunoSEQ multiplex PCR, the TCRdb table keeps only in-frame clones and is missing some. This sample has about 15,000 clones; approximately 71% occur once, and the top ten carry about 29%. Sequenced input: peripheral blood mononuclear cells (PBMCs). These receptors were obtained from a man aged 18 to 30.

This clone was recorded a few times. The V call is TRBV6-6, the J call TRBJ1-4; D is ambiguous. The CDR3 spans 15 residues. Germline CDR1 MNHNY, CDR2 SVGAGI (reference sequence). V lost 4 bases and J 3 bases, leaving 12 bases between the germline ends. CDR3 coding DNA: TGTGCCAGCAGTTCTCCACGGCAGGCTAATGAAAAACTGTTTTTT. Its protein is CASSSPRQANEKLFF.

This clone was detected only a few times. This rearrangement joins TRBV21-1 to TRBJ2-7. TRBV21-1 is annotated as a pseudogene. The CDR3 sequence is 15 residues long. The CDR3 reads CASSKQDPPGYEQYF. CDR3 in DNA: TGTGCCAGCAGCAAACAGGATCCCCCGGGTTACGAGCAGTACTTC.

The chain is built from TRBV28 and TRBJ2-7, with TRBD1 as a possible D gene (5 bases). The V and J ends lost 6 bases and 3 bases respectively, with 18 bases between them. The length of the CDR3 is 15 residues. Germline CDR1 reads MDHEN; CDR2 reads SYDVKM. CDR3 coding DNA: TGTGCCAGCAGGGGGCAGCCCACGGCCTTCTACGAGCAGTACTTC. Residues: CASRGQPTAFYEQYF. The complete variable domain, with remaining parts taken from reference TRBV28 and TRBJ2-7, reads DVKVTQSSRYLVKRTGEKVFLECVQDMDHENMFWYRQDPGLGLRLIYFSYDVKMKEKGDIPEGYSVSREKKERFSLILESASTNQTSMYLCASRGQPTAFYEQYFGPGTRLTVT.

The CDR3 reads CASSEAMRVLNEQFF. The CDR3 bases are TGTGCCAGCAGTGAAGCGATGAGGGTGCTGAATGAGCAGTTCTTC. The V and J genes are TRBV2 and TRBJ2-1, with D tentatively TRBD2 (5 bases). Looked up from germline, CDR1 is SNHLY and CDR2 is FYNNEI. V was pared by 0 bases and J by 7 bases, with 13 bases between. The CDR3 spans 15 residues. Full variable domain (rest looked up from reference TRBV2 and TRBJ2-1): EPEVTQTPSHQVTQMGQEVILRCVPISNHLYFYWYRQILGQKVEFLVSFYNNEISEKSEIFDDQFSVERPDGSNFTLKIRSTKLEDSAMYFCASSEAMRVLNEQFFGPGTRLTVL.